This T cell receptor (beta chain) was identified during a study of blood T cells in healthy people across ages. Study-wide background: Roughly one uniquely barcoded beta molecule per two T cells was captured.

It was with a sample-barcoded 5' primer and a J-beta primer mix that a second PCR of about 6 to 12 cycles was run. Each cDNA molecule was tagged by a template-switch adaptor with 12 random nucleotides. TCRdb itself ran the 5' RACE reads through MiXCR, one entry per CDR3 protein. The repertoire holds around 850,000 distinct CDR3 sequences, 36% seen once, with over 10% in the top ten. The CDR3 has 14 amino acids. Unmatched junction bases numbered 11, after V lost 4 bases and J lost 5 bases. Germline V lookup: CDR1 SQVTM, CDR2 ANQGSEA. The sequence was collected from a man younger than 35 in good health. The chain employs TRBV29-1 and TRBJ2-7; 7 bases line up with TRBD2. The sequencing input was blood. The CDR3 region is CSVAISGAFNEQYF. CDR3 sequence (DNA): TGCAGCGTTGCCATCAGCGGGGCTTTCAACGAGCAGTACTTC.